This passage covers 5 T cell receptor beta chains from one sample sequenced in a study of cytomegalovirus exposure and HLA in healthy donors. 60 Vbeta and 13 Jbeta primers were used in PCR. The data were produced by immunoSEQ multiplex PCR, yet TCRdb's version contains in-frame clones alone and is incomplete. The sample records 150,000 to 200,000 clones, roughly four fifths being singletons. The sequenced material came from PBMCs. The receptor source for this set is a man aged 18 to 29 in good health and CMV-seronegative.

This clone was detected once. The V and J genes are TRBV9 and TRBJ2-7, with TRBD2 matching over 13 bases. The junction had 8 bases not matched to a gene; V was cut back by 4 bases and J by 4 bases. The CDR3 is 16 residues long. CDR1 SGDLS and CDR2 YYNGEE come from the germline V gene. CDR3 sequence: CASSHKGLAGDYEQYF. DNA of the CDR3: TGTGCCAGCAGCCACAAAGGACTAGCGGGGGATTACGAGCAGTACTTC. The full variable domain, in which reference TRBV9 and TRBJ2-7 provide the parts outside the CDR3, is DSGVTQTPKHLITATGQRVTLRCSPRSGDLSVYWYQQSLDQGLQFLIQYYNGEERAKGNILERFSAQQFPDLHSELNLSSLELGDSALYFCASSHKGLAGDYEQYFGPGTRLTVT.

The CDR3: CASSLHRTGLHTDTQYF. CDR3 DNA sequence: TGCGCCAGCAGCCTGCACAGGACAGGCCTCCACACAGATACGCAGTATTTT. The V gene is TRBV4-3, the J gene TRBJ2-3, with 7 nucleotides matching TRBD1. V shed 4 bases, J shed 2 bases, and the junction held 12 bases outside the gene matches. Germline values: CDR1 LGHNA, CDR2 YSLEER. The CDR3 sequence is 17 residues long.

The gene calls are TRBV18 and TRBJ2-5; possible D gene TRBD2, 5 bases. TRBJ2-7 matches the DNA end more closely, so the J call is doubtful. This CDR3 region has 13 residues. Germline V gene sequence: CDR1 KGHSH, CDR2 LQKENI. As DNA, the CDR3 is TGTGCCAGCTCACCTGGAGGTGGCTACGAGCAGTACTTC. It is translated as CASSPGGGYEQYF.

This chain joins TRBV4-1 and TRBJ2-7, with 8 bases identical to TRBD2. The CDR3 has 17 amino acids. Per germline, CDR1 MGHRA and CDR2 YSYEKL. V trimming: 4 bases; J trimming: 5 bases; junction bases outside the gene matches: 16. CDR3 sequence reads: CASSPLNDFGRGDEQYF. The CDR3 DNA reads TGCGCCAGCAGCCCGTTAAATGATTTCGGGAGGGGAGACGAGCAGTACTTC.

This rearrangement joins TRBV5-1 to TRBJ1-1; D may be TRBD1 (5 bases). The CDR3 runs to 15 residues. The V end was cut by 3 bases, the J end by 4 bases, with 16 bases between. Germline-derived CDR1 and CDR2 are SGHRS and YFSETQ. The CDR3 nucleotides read TGCGCCAGCAGCTCTTCCGGGGGGGGAGCCACTGAAGCTTTCTTT. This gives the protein CASSSSGGGATEAFF. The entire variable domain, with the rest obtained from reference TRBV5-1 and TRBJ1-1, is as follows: KAGVTQTPRYLIKTRGQQVTLSCSPISGHRSVSWYQQTPGQGLQFLFEYFSETQRNKGNFPGRFSGRQFSNSRSEMNVSTLELGDSALYLCASSSSGGGATEAFFGQGTRLTVV.